This TCR beta chain appears in the sequencing data of a study of blood T cell repertoires in COVID-19. Across the whole study: COVID-19 samples from acute and convalescent phases originated in the United States, Italy and Spain. PBMCs, B-cell-depleted T cells, or T cells were the source of the cDNA or gDNA that made up the material.

The CDR3 extends over 16 amino acids. Unmatched junction bases numbered 11, after V lost 2 bases and J lost 6 bases. Germline-derived CDR1 and CDR2 are MNHEY and SVGAGI. Original processing methods: Reference gene primer amplification in the assay estimated nucleated cell counts. Produced via immunoSEQ multiplex PCR; TCRdb's table is partial and in-frame only. V and J calls and clone size are those listed in that table; D and trimming were worked out from the DNA. The profile shows fewer than 200,000 clones, 85% to 90% of them singletons. Sample: peripheral blood. The receptor was isolated from a man aged 35 to 55 with active or convalescent COVID-19. The V and J genes are TRBV6-5 and TRBJ1-2; 8 nucleotides align to TRBD1. The CDR3, as DNA: TGTGCCAGCAGTTACGAGCGCTTTCAGGGGGCCAATGGCTACACCTTC. Protein: CASSYERFQGANGYTF.